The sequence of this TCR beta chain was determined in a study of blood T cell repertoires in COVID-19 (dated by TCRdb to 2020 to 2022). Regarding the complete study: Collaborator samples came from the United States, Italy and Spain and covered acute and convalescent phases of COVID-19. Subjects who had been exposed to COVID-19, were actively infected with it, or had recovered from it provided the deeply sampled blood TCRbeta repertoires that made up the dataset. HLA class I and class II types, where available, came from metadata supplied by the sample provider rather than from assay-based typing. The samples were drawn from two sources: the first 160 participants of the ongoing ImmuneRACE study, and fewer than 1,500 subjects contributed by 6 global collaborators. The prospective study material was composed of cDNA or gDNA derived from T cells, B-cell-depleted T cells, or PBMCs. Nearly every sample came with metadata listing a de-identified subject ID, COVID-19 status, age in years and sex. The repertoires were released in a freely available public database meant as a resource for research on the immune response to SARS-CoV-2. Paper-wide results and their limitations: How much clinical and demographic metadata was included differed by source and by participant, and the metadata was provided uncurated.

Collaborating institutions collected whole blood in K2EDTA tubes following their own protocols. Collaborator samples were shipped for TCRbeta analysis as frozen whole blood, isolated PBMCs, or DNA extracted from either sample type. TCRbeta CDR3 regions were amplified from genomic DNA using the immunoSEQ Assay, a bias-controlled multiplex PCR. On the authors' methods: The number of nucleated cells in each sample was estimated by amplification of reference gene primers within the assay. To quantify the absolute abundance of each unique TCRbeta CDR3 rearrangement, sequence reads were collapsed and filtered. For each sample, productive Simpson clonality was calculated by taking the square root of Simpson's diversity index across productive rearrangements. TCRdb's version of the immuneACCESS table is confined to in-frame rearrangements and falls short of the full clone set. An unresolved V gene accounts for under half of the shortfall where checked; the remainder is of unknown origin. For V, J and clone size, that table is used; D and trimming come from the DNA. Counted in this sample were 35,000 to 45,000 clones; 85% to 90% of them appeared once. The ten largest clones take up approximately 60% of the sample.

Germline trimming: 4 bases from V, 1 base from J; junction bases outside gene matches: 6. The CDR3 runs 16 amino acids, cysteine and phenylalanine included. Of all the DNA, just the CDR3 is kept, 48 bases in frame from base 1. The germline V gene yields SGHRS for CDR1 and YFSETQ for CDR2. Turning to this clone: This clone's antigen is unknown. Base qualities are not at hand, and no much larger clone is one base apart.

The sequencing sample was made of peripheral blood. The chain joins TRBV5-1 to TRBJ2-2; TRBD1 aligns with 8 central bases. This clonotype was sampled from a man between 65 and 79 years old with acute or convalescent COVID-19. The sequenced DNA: TGCGCCAGCAGCCCGGACAGGGCAGGGAACACCGGGGAGCTGTTTTTT. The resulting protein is CASSPDRAGNTGELFF.